Listed below are T cell receptor beta chains from one sample, sequenced in a study of shared clonotypes between healthy human individuals. The method was immunoSEQ multiplex PCR; TCRdb's version includes in-frame clones alone and lacks a portion of them. The sample yields a few million clones, around nine tenths seen once. Sequenced sample: naive CD4+ T cells sorted from blood. Every receptor here comes from a man aged 18 to 35 in good health. CDR3s include the opening cysteine and the closing phenylalanine or tryptophan.

V	length	J	CDR3
TRBV18	13	TRBJ2-7	CASSPGDIYEQYF
TRBV11-2	15	TRBJ2-7	CASSLFGGLSYEQYF
TRBV11-2	13	TRBJ2-2	CASSYRGIRELFF
TRBV30	14	TRBJ2-5	CAWSGDRVGETQYF
TRBV10-3	14	TRBJ2-7	CAISDGRRSYEQYF
TRBV28	16	TRBJ2-1	CASSLVPGTGYNEQFF
TRBV7-9	13	TRBJ2-5	CASSLDTGETQYF
TRBV6-5	14	TRBJ2-7	CASSFDRGVYEQYF
TRBV30	12	TRBJ1-1	CAWRTGVTEAFF
TRBV10-2	13	.	CASSDYRGREQYF